The rows below give T cell receptor beta chains drawn from one sample of a study of a mutant IDH1 vaccine in newly diagnosed glioma. Their recognized antigens are unknown. Assay used: immunoSEQ multiplex PCR; TCRdb lists only in-frame clones, some missing. The repertoire includes just over 65,000 clones, roughly 83% of them detected once, and roughly 12% sits in the top ten. The specimen comprised PBMCs, sampled from a glioma patient whose treatment included an IDH1 peptide vaccine. These receptors all stem from a man younger than 35 with glioma. CDR3s include the opening cysteine and the closing phenylalanine or tryptophan. D genes are given only for firm matches. A clone size is listed for some rows: how often the clone was seen (once, few, many), or a class if it is expanded.

D	length	size	V	J	CDR3	DNA
.	16	.	TRBV5-1	TRBJ1-1	CASSSNQGRGGTEAFF	TGCGCCAGCAGCTCCAACCAAGGGCGGGGAGGCACTGAAGCTTTCTTT
.	13	.	TRBV27	TRBJ1-5	CASSLSGVQPQHF	TGTGCCAGCAGTTTATCGGGAGTTCAGCCCCAGCATTTT
TRBD1	15	.	TRBV4-3	TRBJ1-2	CASSPEGQGPYGYTF	TGCGCCAGCAGCCCCGAGGGACAGGGACCTTATGGCTACACCTTC
TRBD2	15	once	TRBV5-6	TRBJ2-7	CASSSGTSGPYEQYF	TGTGCCAGCAGTTCAGGGACTAGCGGACCCTACGAGCAGTACTTC
.	14	.	TRBV6-5	TRBJ1-2	CASTLRGANYGYTF	TGTGCCAGCACCTTACGGGGTGCAAACTATGGCTACACCTTC
.	14	.	TRBV2	TRBJ1-3	CASSEAVAGNTIYF	TGTGCCAGCAGTGAAGCCGTCGCGGGAAACACCATATATTTT
.	12	few	TRBV30	TRBJ1-2	CAWSRQSGGYTF	TGTGCCTGGAGTAGACAGTCGGGTGGCTACACCTTC
.	15	.	TRBV27	TRBJ1-3	CASGAKGGTGNTIYF	TGTGCCAGCGGCGCGAAGGGGGGAACTGGAAACACCATATATTTT
TRBD2	18	.	TRBV7-9	TRBJ2-2	CASSERGVASGPTGELFF	TGTGCCAGCAGCGAAAGAGGGGTGGCTAGCGGGCCAACCGGGGAGCTGTTTTTT
TRBD1	16	.	TRBV9	TRBJ1-1	CASSLRQGLGGTEAFF	TGTGCCAGCAGCCTGAGACAGGGCCTGGGGGGCACTGAAGCTTTCTTT